What follows is one T cell receptor beta chain and its context. This entry comes from a study of blood T cell repertoires in COVID-19. This CDR3 has 14 amino acids. Germline V gene data show CDR1 as MNHNY and CDR2 as SVGAGI (reference sequence). V was trimmed by 2 bases and J by 0 bases, leaving 8 bases between them. In the study's own analysis: Estimation of nucleated cell counts relied on the amplification of reference gene primers. The method was immunoSEQ multiplex PCR; TCRdb's version includes in-frame clones alone and lacks a portion of them. V and J calls and clone size are copied from that table; D and trimming were computed from the DNA. The table lists nearly 350,000 clones, around 86% of them singletons.

The clonotype comes from a woman aged 45 to 65 with COVID-19, enrolled during active disease. Sequencing input: peripheral blood. The chain couples TRBV6-6 to TRBJ2-7, with D hard to call. This chain's CDR3 is CASSYEASSYEQYF. CDR3 coding DNA: TGTGCCAGCAGTTACGAGGCATCCTCCTACGAGCAGTACTTC.